Below, one TCR beta chain is given with its context. Antigen unknown. V trimming: 8 bases; J trimming: 6 bases; junction bases outside the gene matches: 23. The length of the CDR3 is 18 residues. Looked up from germline, CDR1 is SGHTA and CDR2 is FQGTGA. This sample was taken from a study of T-cell memory formation after mild COVID-19. Study-level background: Clustering of TCRs was largely donor specific.

TCRdb called the 5' RACE reads again in MiXCR, with one record for every CDR3 protein. The repertoire holds hundreds of thousands of distinct CDR3 sequences, with roughly 18% as singletons. Overall study findings and caveats: Cross-reactive memory appears to have joined, as suggested by some responding clones showing up in pre-infection memory. Those CD4+ clones that contracted were mainly in CM and EM (CD8+ ones in EMRA). Clones that contracted from day 15 to 85 were balanced CD4/CD8, while later expanders leaned CD4+.

Sequenced sample: PBMCs or a T cell subset sorted from them (not recorded which). The TCR originated in an adult woman who had mild COVID-19 (a few samples of this study predate the infection). Cell type and time point are not known. This rearrangement joins TRBV7-3 to TRBJ2-7; 9 nucleotides line up with TRBD1. The chain's CDR3 is CASDDRRKTGGGVPEQYF. CDR3 sequence (DNA): TGTGCCAGCGATGACCGGCGGAAAACAGGGGGCGGAGTCCCCGAGCAGTACTTC.